A selection of T cell receptor beta chains follows, all from one sample in a study of cytomegalovirus exposure and HLA in healthy donors. TCRdb keeps only in-frame clones here, not all; method: immunoSEQ multiplex PCR. The table shows approximately 100,000 clones, with 87% occurring only once. The sequencing sample was made of PBMCs. Source of these receptors: a woman in her twenties or thirties in good health and CMV-seronegative. Each CDR3 is given with its conserved first and last residue. A D gene is named only where the DNA matches it firmly. Only part of the rows carry a size: once, few, many, or a class if the clone is expanded.

d_call: TRBD1; v_call: TRBV7-9; j_call: TRBJ2-7; clone_size: -; cdr3_nt: TGTGCCAGCAGCTCGTATGCCGGGACAGGGGACGAGCAGTACTTC; cdr3_aa: CASSSYAGTGDEQYF
d_call: -; v_call: TRBV6-5; j_call: TRBJ1-3; clone_size: -; cdr3_nt: TGTGCCAGCAGGGCTGCTCAAAGTGAAAACACCATATATTTT; cdr3_aa: CASRAAQSENTIYF
d_call: -; v_call: TRBV18; j_call: TRBJ1-1; clone_size: -; cdr3_nt: TGTGCCAGCTCACCACCGTCCCCTGTGAACACTGAAGCTTTCTTT; cdr3_aa: CASSPPSPVNTEAFF
d_call: TRBD2; v_call: TRBV7-6; j_call: TRBJ2-1; clone_size: -; cdr3_nt: TGTGCCAGCAGCTCTAAGGGTCTAGCGGGTAACAATGAGCAGTTCTTC; cdr3_aa: CASSSKGLAGNNEQFF
d_call: -; v_call: TRBV19; j_call: TRBJ2-3; clone_size: -; cdr3_nt: TGTGCCAGTAGCGAGCCCGATGCGCAGTATTTT; cdr3_aa: CASSEPDAQYF
d_call: -; v_call: TRBV6-5; j_call: TRBJ2-1; clone_size: -; cdr3_nt: TGTGCCAGCAGTTACGGGGCAGGGACCTACAATGAGCAGTTCTTC; cdr3_aa: CASSYGAGTYNEQFF
d_call: -; v_call: TRBV6-6; j_call: TRBJ2-1; clone_size: -; cdr3_nt: TGTGCCAGCAGCTGGAGGGATCTCAGGGGGTTGGATGAGCAGTTCTTC; cdr3_aa: CASSWRDLRGLDEQFF
d_call: TRBD1; v_call: TRBV7-8; j_call: TRBJ1-3; clone_size: -; cdr3_nt: TGTGCCACTACTAGGGACAGGCGGCCTGGCACCATATATTTT; cdr3_aa: CATTRDRRPGTIYF
d_call: TRBD1; v_call: TRBV6-1; j_call: TRBJ1-2; clone_size: -; cdr3_nt: TGTGCCAGCAGAACCGGGACAGGCAACTATGGCTACACCTTC; cdr3_aa: CASRTGTGNYGYTF
d_call: TRBD1; v_call: TRBV11-3; j_call: TRBJ2-7; clone_size: -; cdr3_nt: TGTGCCAGCAGCGTTACCGGGACAGGGATGGGGGAGCAGTACTTC; cdr3_aa: CASSVTGTGMGEQYF
d_call: -; v_call: TRBV2; j_call: TRBJ2-5; clone_size: -; cdr3_nt: TGTGCCAGCATGGCGGGTTTCGGGCAAGAGACCCAGTACTTC; cdr3_aa: CASMAGFGQETQYF
d_call: -; v_call: TRBV5-1; j_call: TRBJ2-4; clone_size: -; cdr3_nt: TGCGCCAGCAGCTTGAGTTTGCGGGGTACACAAAACATTCAGTACTTC; cdr3_aa: CASSLSLRGTQNIQYF
d_call: -; v_call: TRBV5-5; j_call: TRBJ1-4; clone_size: -; cdr3_nt: TGTGCCAGCAGCTTCAACTCCCTAACAACTAATCGTTATGAAAAACTGTTTTTT; cdr3_aa: CASSFNSLTTNRYEKLFF
d_call: TRBD2; v_call: TRBV7-2; j_call: TRBJ2-7; clone_size: -; cdr3_nt: TGTGCCAGCAGCTTCCTCGTCGGGCGGGGGGGCGGTAGGTACGAGCAGTACTTC; cdr3_aa: CASSFLVGRGGGRYEQYF
d_call: -; v_call: TRBV4-2; j_call: TRBJ1-2; clone_size: -; cdr3_nt: TGTGCCAGCAGCCAAGATGTAGCAGATGGCTACACCTTC; cdr3_aa: CASSQDVADGYTF
d_call: -; v_call: TRBV19; j_call: TRBJ1-4; clone_size: -; cdr3_nt: TGTGCCAGTAGTACCCGGAGGGACGAACTGAAAAAACTGTTTTTT; cdr3_aa: CASSTRRDELKKLFF
d_call: -; v_call: TRBV5-6; j_call: TRBJ2-5; clone_size: once; cdr3_nt: TGTGCCAGCAGCTTGTCGGGAGCCCCAGAGACCCAGTACTTC; cdr3_aa: CASSLSGAPETQYF
d_call: TRBD2; v_call: TRBV7-8; j_call: TRBJ2-1; clone_size: -; cdr3_nt: TGTGCCAGCAGCTTAAAGAGGGCCGGACTAGCAGGCTTCTCCTACAATGAGCAGTTCTTC; cdr3_aa: CASSLKRAGLAGFSYNEQFF
d_call: TRBD2; v_call: TRBV5-1; j_call: TRBJ2-5; clone_size: once; cdr3_nt: TGCGCCAGCAGCTTTAGCCCTAGCGGGATCCGTCAAGAGACCCAGTACTTC; cdr3_aa: CASSFSPSGIRQETQYF
d_call: TRBD2; v_call: TRBV6-5; j_call: TRBJ2-1; clone_size: -; cdr3_nt: TGTGCCAGCAGTTACCGGGTAGCGGGAGGCTATGAGCAGTTCTTC; cdr3_aa: CASSYRVAGGYEQFF
d_call: TRBD2; v_call: TRBV18; j_call: TRBJ2-1; clone_size: -; cdr3_nt: TGTGCCAGCTCACCGAGCTTGGCGGGAGGGCCAGATGAGCAGTTCTTC; cdr3_aa: CASSPSLAGGPDEQFF
d_call: -; v_call: TRBV7-9; j_call: TRBJ1-2; clone_size: many; cdr3_nt: TGTGCCAGCAGCTTACTGGGACTGGATGGCTACACCTTC; cdr3_aa: CASSLLGLDGYTF
d_call: TRBD1; v_call: TRBV7-9; j_call: TRBJ2-6; clone_size: -; cdr3_nt: TGTGCCAGCAGCACAGACAGGGACGTTCACTCTGGGGCCAACGTCCTGACTTTC; cdr3_aa: CASSTDRDVHSGANVLTF
d_call: TRBD1; v_call: TRBV7-2; j_call: TRBJ1-2; clone_size: -; cdr3_nt: TGTGCCAGCAGCTTAGGAGATGCGGGGACAGGATATGGCTACACCTTC; cdr3_aa: CASSLGDAGTGYGYTF
d_call: TRBD2; v_call: TRBV6-5; j_call: TRBJ2-2; clone_size: once; cdr3_nt: TGTGCCAGCAGTTACGCTAGCGGGAGGAAACCCGGGGAGCTGTTTTTT; cdr3_aa: CASSYASGRKPGELFF
d_call: -; v_call: TRBV29-1; j_call: TRBJ2-3; clone_size: few; cdr3_nt: TGCAGCGTCGGACCTAGGGGATCGCAGTATTTT; cdr3_aa: CSVGPRGSQYF
d_call: -; v_call: TRBV28; j_call: TRBJ1-1; clone_size: -; cdr3_nt: TGTGCCAGCAGTTTGGCTCGATTAGAAGCTTTCTTT; cdr3_aa: CASSLARLEAFF
d_call: -; v_call: TRBV28; j_call: TRBJ1-1; clone_size: -; cdr3_nt: TGTGCCAGCAGTTTCAGGGGAGCGATGAACACTGAAGCTTTCTTT; cdr3_aa: CASSFRGAMNTEAFF
d_call: TRBD2; v_call: TRBV28; j_call: TRBJ2-5; clone_size: -; cdr3_nt: TGTGCCAGCAGTGTCCCTAGCGGGAGTTACGGAGAGACCCAGTACTTC; cdr3_aa: CASSVPSGSYGETQYF
d_call: -; v_call: TRBV29-1; j_call: TRBJ1-1; clone_size: -; cdr3_nt: TGCAGCGTGATGACAGGCGTAAACACTGAAGCTTTCTTT; cdr3_aa: CSVMTGVNTEAFF
d_call: -; v_call: TRBV5-1; j_call: TRBJ2-5; clone_size: -; cdr3_nt: TGCGCCAGCAGCTTTACTGCGGGTTCACAAGAGACCCAGTACTTC; cdr3_aa: CASSFTAGSQETQYF
d_call: -; v_call: TRBV18; j_call: TRBJ2-7; clone_size: -; cdr3_nt: TGTGCCAGCTCACCACCGGGGGGCTACGAGCAGTACTTC; cdr3_aa: CASSPPGGYEQYF
d_call: -; v_call: TRBV7-9; j_call: TRBJ2-7; clone_size: once; cdr3_nt: TGTGCCAGCAGCCCCACACCTTACGAGCAGTACTTC; cdr3_aa: CASSPTPYEQYF
d_call: -; v_call: TRBV28; j_call: TRBJ1-3; clone_size: -; cdr3_nt: TGTGCCAGCAGTCCATCTCTTAACCGGGGAAACACCATATATTTT; cdr3_aa: CASSPSLNRGNTIYF
d_call: TRBD1; v_call: TRBV15; j_call: TRBJ1-2; clone_size: -; cdr3_nt: TGTGCCACCAGCACGGGACAGGGCTATGGCTACACCTTC; cdr3_aa: CATSTGQGYGYTF
d_call: TRBD2; v_call: TRBV28; j_call: TRBJ2-1; clone_size: -; cdr3_nt: TGTGCCAGCAGTTTAGGGACTAGCATGCATGAGCAGTTCTTC; cdr3_aa: CASSLGTSMHEQFF
d_call: -; v_call: TRBV28; j_call: TRBJ1-2; clone_size: -; cdr3_nt: TGTGCCAGCACCCACTCGACAGATCCTAACTATGGCTACACCTTC; cdr3_aa: CASTHSTDPNYGYTF
d_call: TRBD1; v_call: TRBV7-2; j_call: TRBJ2-4; clone_size: -; cdr3_nt: TGTGCCAGCAGCTTTCGGACAGGGAAAAACATTCAGTACTTC; cdr3_aa: CASSFRTGKNIQYF
d_call: TRBD1; v_call: TRBV2; j_call: TRBJ1-4; clone_size: -; cdr3_nt: TGTGCCAGCAGAGAACAGGGGGCCAGTGAAAAACTGTTTTTT; cdr3_aa: CASREQGASEKLFF
d_call: -; v_call: TRBV10-3; j_call: TRBJ2-1; clone_size: -; cdr3_nt: TGTGCCATCGGGGGGACGAGCTCCTACAATGAGCAGTTCTTC; cdr3_aa: CAIGGTSSYNEQFF
d_call: TRBD2; v_call: TRBV2; j_call: TRBJ2-1; clone_size: once; cdr3_nt: TGTGCCAGCAGTGAAGACCTGTGGTCAGCGGGGAATGAGCAGTTCTTC; cdr3_aa: CASSEDLWSAGNEQFF
d_call: TRBD2; v_call: TRBV7-9; j_call: TRBJ2-1; clone_size: -; cdr3_nt: TGTGCCAGCAGCATAGGGGGGACTAGCGGTTACAATGAGCAGTTCTTC; cdr3_aa: CASSIGGTSGYNEQFF
d_call: TRBD2; v_call: TRBV28; j_call: TRBJ2-3; clone_size: -; cdr3_nt: TGTGCCAGCAACGGGGGAATTAGCGGGAGGGCCGGCACAGATACGCAGTATTTT; cdr3_aa: CASNGGISGRAGTDTQYF
d_call: -; v_call: TRBV5-4; j_call: TRBJ1-4; clone_size: -; cdr3_nt: TGTGCCAGCAGCAGTGGACAAGGGGTCGGAAAACTGTTTTTT; cdr3_aa: CASSSGQGVGKLFF
d_call: TRBD1; v_call: TRBV4-1; j_call: TRBJ1-3; clone_size: -; cdr3_nt: TGCGCCAGCAGCCCGACAGGGGCGGGTGGAAACACCATATATTTT; cdr3_aa: CASSPTGAGGNTIYF
d_call: -; v_call: TRBV27; j_call: TRBJ1-2; clone_size: -; cdr3_nt: TGTGCCAGCAGTTCCCTCGGTCCTGACTATGGCTACACCTTC; cdr3_aa: CASSSLGPDYGYTF